Sequencing of this T cell receptor (beta chain) was carried out in a study of CD8 T cells in ankylosing spondylitis. The study, taken as a whole, reports: Made up of about eight highly homologous variants, a TCR beta motif appeared characteristic of ankylosing spondylitis blood. There were earlier reports of some motif variants in reactive arthritis synovial fluid and blood. Clones linked with disease were CD8+ and fairly uncommon in the peripheral blood. Reported data indicate significant enrichment of disease-linked clones within matched ankylosing spondylitis synovial fluid.

The authors made TCR beta libraries by quantitative 5'-RACE with molecular barcodes. MiXCR, run by TCRdb on the 5' RACE reads, gives a single entry per CDR3 protein. The sample consists of 700,000 to 850,000 distinct CDR3 sequences, about 10% of them appearing once. Points on this clonotype: Its antigen is not known.

Trimming left V 3 bases short and J 0 bases short, with 9 bases between. The CDR3 spans 15 residues. Germline values: CDR1 SNHLY, CDR2 FYNNEI. This chain connects TRBV2 to TRBJ2-1; D is possibly TRBD2 (6 bases). The sample consisted of blood, either unsorted or a sorted T cell fraction (not recorded which). This receptor was obtained from a male donor with ankylosing spondylitis. CDR3 nucleotide sequence: TGTGCCAGCAGTGAGATGACTAGCTCCTACAATGAGCAGTTCTTC. Its translation is CASSEMTSSYNEQFF.